The 13 T cell receptor beta chains below were found in one sample sequenced in a study of OX40 agonist ivuxolimab in advanced cancers. Libraries came from the immunoSEQ multiplex PCR assay. TCRdb took this table from immuneACCESS and kept in-frame rearrangements with V and J called. Such tables lack part of the clones; where checked against another copy, unresolved V genes explain under half of the gap, and the rest is unexplained. The table for this sample lists more than 40,000 clones; 90% to 95% of them were counted only once. The ten largest make up 4.9% of the sample. Sequenced here: CD4+ or CD8+ T cells sorted from blood, sampled in a trial of the OX40 agonist ivuxolimab. The receptors derive from an adult with an advanced solid tumor such as melanoma, head and neck, liver or kidney cancer.

The chain joins TRBV10-3 to TRBJ1-3, with no clear D. V was shortened by 2 bases and J by 8 bases, with 10 bases between the two germline ends. Germline loops: CDR1 ENHRY, CDR2 SYGVKD. The CDR3 is 13 amino acids. The CDR3 sequence is CAISEDARDTIYF. The CDR3 coding sequence is TGTGCCATCAGTGAGGACGCGCGGGACACCATATATTTT.

The DNA for the CDR3 is TGTGCCAGCAGCTTAATGGTACAGGGCGGAAACAATGAGCAGTTCTTC. It codes for CASSLMVQGGNNEQFF. This chain links TRBV7-8 with TRBJ2-1, with D perhaps TRBD1 (6 bases). CDR3 length: 16 amino acids. V dropped 2 bases and J dropped 5 bases, with 16 bases sitting between them. Germline CDR1 SGHVS, CDR2 FQNEAQ.

The chain has TRBV5-5 and TRBJ2-7; D remains ambiguous. Germline V gives CDR1 SGHKS, CDR2 YYEKEE (reference sequence). The CDR3 length is 13 residues. Trimming stripped 5 bases from V and 3 bases from J, with 12 bases between. CDR3 protein: CASRFPGDYEQYF. CDR3 DNA: TGTGCCAGCAGATTCCCCGGTGACTACGAGCAGTACTTC.

This chain connects TRBV28 to TRBJ2-7; possible D gene TRBD2, 6 bases. CDR1 and CDR2 from the germline V gene are MDHEN and SYDVKM. This CDR3 spans 13 amino acids. V gave up 6 bases and J gave up 1 base, with 10 bases separating them. This CDR3 is CASSYRGSYEQYF. The CDR3 region has the DNA TGTGCCAGCAGCTATCGGGGGTCCTACGAGCAGTACTTC.

This clone was seen just once. The chain joins TRBV27 to TRBJ2-1; D gene uncertain. The CDR3 totals 16 residues. V dropped 3 bases and J dropped 2 bases, with 14 bases sitting between them. Germline V lookup: CDR1 MNHEY, CDR2 SMNVEV (reference sequence). CDR3 amino acids: CASSLSVGEAYNEQFF. The DNA of the CDR3 is TGTGCCAGCAGTTTGTCAGTTGGTGAGGCCTACAATGAGCAGTTCTTC.

This clone was detected a few times. This chain uses TRBV7-9 with TRBJ2-1, with 11 bases lining up with TRBD2. J was trimmed by 4 bases and V by 3 bases; bases with no gene match: 14. CDR1 is SEHNR, CDR2 FQNEAQ, per germline (reference sequence). The CDR3 contains 19 residues. CDR3 sequence (DNA): TGTGCCAGCAGCTTTAGGTCTAGCGGGAGGCCCCGAAATTACAATGAGCAGTTCTTC. Protein: CASSFRSSGRPRNYNEQFF.

In this sample, this clone turned up a few times. The chain carries TRBV6-5 and TRBJ1-5; unclear D gene. Trimming removed 7 bases from V and 3 bases from J, with 10 bases in between. There are 13 residues in the CDR3. Germline-derived CDR1 and CDR2 are MNHEY and SVGAGI. The CDR3 DNA reads as TGTGCCAGCAAGATGGATTTCAATCAGCCCCAGCATTTT. Protein product: CASKMDFNQPQHF.

This clone was counted a single time. The V and J genes are TRBV6-1 and TRBJ2-7, with 11 bases that match TRBD2. Germline assignment: CDR1 MNHNS and CDR2 SASEGT. The ends lost 1 base at V and 3 bases at J; junction bases unmatched: 2. The CDR3 loop spans 15 amino acids. The CDR3 loop reads CASSEDLAGGYEQYV. The CDR3 DNA follows: TGTGCCAGCAGTGAAGACCTAGCGGGGGGCTACGAGCAGTACGTC.

The rearrangement joins TRBV2 to TRBJ2-7; possibly TRBD2 for D (5 bases). CDR1 SNHLY and CDR2 FYNNEI come from the germline V gene. The CDR3 consists of 16 residues. V shed 4 bases and J shed 2 bases, with 18 bases lying between them. The CDR3 bases are TGTGCCAGCAGTGTATTCGAGCGGACGAGCCCCTACGAGCAGTACTTC. Protein: CASSVFERTSPYEQYF.

This sequence joins TRBV6-5 and TRBJ2-1; D call uncertain. V dropped 5 bases and J dropped 7 bases, with 9 bases sitting between them. Germline CDR1 reads MNHEY; CDR2 reads SVGAGI. The CDR3 is 12 amino acids. The CDR3 DNA sequence: TGTGCCAGCAGTCCTGACTCTAATGAGCAGTTCTTC. Translation gives CASSPDSNEQFF.

The chain has TRBV19 and TRBJ1-4; no clear D gene. Germline lookup yields CDR1 LNHDA and CDR2 SQIVND (reference sequence). CDR3 size: 10 residues. V was cut by 8 bases and J by 6 bases, with 4 bases left in between. In DNA form, the CDR3 reads TGTGCCAGTGGTTATGAAAAACTGTTTTTT. Protein sequence: CASGYEKLFF.

Here the CDR3 reads CSVGLGSIGYEQYF. The CDR3 DNA follows: TGCAGCGTTGGACTAGGTTCGATCGGCTACGAGCAGTACTTC. This chain uses TRBV29-1 with TRBJ2-7; D is possibly TRBD2 (6 bases). From germline, CDR1 is SQVTM and CDR2 ANQGSEA. Trimming removed 4 bases at V and 3 bases at J, with 16 bases between. The CDR3 spans 14 residues.

The chain recombines TRBV4-1 with TRBJ2-1, with D tentatively TRBD2 (7 bases). The CDR3 totals 18 residues. Germline loops: CDR1 MGHRA, CDR2 YSYEKL. The V gene lost 4 bases and the J gene lost 0 bases, with 19 bases spanning the gap. In DNA form, the CDR3 reads TGCGCCAGCAGCCCTCTAAGAGGGGGGGGGATCTCCTACAATGAGCAGTTCTTC. Its protein product is CASSPLRGGGISYNEQFF.